The next 2 T cell receptor beta chains were all read from a single sample in a study of liver allograft versus peripheral blood T cells. On the study more broadly: Graft-liver T cell receptor repertoires were compared against recipient peripheral blood repertoires.

In TCRdb, the reads were re-called with MiXCR into one record per CDR3 protein. The sample has about 5,600 distinct CDR3 sequences; approximately 14% are singletons. The source of these receptors is a human patient who had a liver transplant. Certain T cells may be donor cells from the graft.

By share, this clonotype counts as medium-sized. The chain couples TRBV28 to TRBJ1-2; no clear D. The CDR3 totals 13 residues. Trimming stripped 3 bases from V and 2 bases from J, with 7 bases between. Germline V gene data show CDR1 as MDHEN and CDR2 as SYDVKM. In nucleotides, the CDR3 is TGTGCCAGCAGTTTGAGGCCAAACTATGGCTACACCTTC. Its translation is CASSLRPNYGYTF.

Judged by abundance, this clonotype is medium-sized. The rearrangement joins TRBV29-1 to TRBJ1-1; 8 bases line up with TRBD1. The germline gives CDR1 SQVTM, CDR2 ANQGSEA. CDR3 length: 14 amino acids. Germline trimming cut 3 bases from V and 6 bases from J; bases unmatched to any gene: 9. The CDR3 coding sequence is TGCAGCGTTGAGGCAGGGGGCGCCCCGGCTGAAGCTTTCTTT. Amino acids: CSVEAGGAPAEAFF.